These 17 T cell receptor beta chains came from one sample sequenced in a study of spatial heterogeneity in lung cancer. Study-level findings and limits: It was found that expanded intratumoral alpha and beta TCR counts tracked tumor mutation counts.

TCRdb ran MiXCR on the 5' RACE reads and lists one entry per CDR3 protein. In the table there are under 14,000 distinct CDR3 sequences, approximately 8.7% of which are singletons. Sample time point: sample taken at primary tumor resection. No antigens are known for them. The sequences come from lung tumor tissue, collected at surgery. These TCRs come from a female donor with early-stage non-small cell lung cancer.

This clonotype is medium-sized. This rearrangement joins TRBV11-2 to TRBJ2-5; a possible D gene is TRBD1 (7 bases). V was cut by 3 bases and J by 1 base, with 12 bases left in between. The CDR3 runs 15 residues. Germline CDR1 and CDR2: SGHAT and FQNNGV. The DNA of the CDR3 is TGTGCCAGCAGCTTGGCGGGACAGATCCAAGAGACCCAGTACTTC. Translation gives CASSLAGQIQETQYF.

This clonotype was counted many times. The CDR3 reads CASSQGGVRANTIYF. CDR3 bases: TGCGCCAGCAGCCAAGGAGGTGTCCGGGCAAACACCATATATTTT. V gene TRBV4-1 combines with J gene TRBJ1-3; D gene uncertain. Trimming took off 1 base at V and 6 bases at J, with 13 bases between the two ends. The germline gives CDR1 MGHRA, CDR2 YSYEKL. This CDR3 has 15 residues.

This clonotype was counted ten times or more. The chain is built from TRBV7-2 and TRBJ2-5; 9 bases map to TRBD2. CDR1 SGHTA and CDR2 FQGNSA come from the germline V gene. There are 16 residues in the CDR3. Germline trimming cut 7 bases from V and 2 bases from J; bases unmatched to any gene: 11. CDR3 sequence (DNA): TGTGCCAGCACAAGATTGCGGGCGGGGGGGCAAGAGACCCAGTACTTC. Translation gives CASTRLRAGGQETQYF.

This rearrangement joins TRBV20-1 to TRBJ2-5; possible D gene TRBD2, 5 bases. Trimming cost V 1 base and J 5 bases, with 14 bases left between them. This CDR3 is built from 14 residues. Looked up from germline, CDR1 is DFQATT and CDR2 is SNEGSKA (reference sequence). CDR3 amino acids: CSARAPPGGETQYF. The DNA for the CDR3 is TGCAGTGCTAGAGCCCCCCCCGGCGGGGAGACCCAGTACTTC.

This clonotype has ten or more counts. The rearrangement joins TRBV20-1 to TRBJ2-3; D uncertain. The V and J ends lost 0 bases and 5 bases respectively, with 12 bases between them. Germline CDR1 and CDR2: DFQATT and SNEGSKA (reference sequence). CDR3 length: 14 residues. The CDR3 is CSARDPYGLDTQYF. The CDR3 nucleotides are TGCAGTGCTAGAGATCCATACGGGCTAGATACGCAGTATTTT.

This clonotype has ten or more counts. The chain couples TRBV7-9 to TRBJ2-1, with D maybe TRBD2 (6 bases). V lost 3 bases, J lost 7 bases, and 10 bases lay in between. The CDR3 contains 13 residues. CDR1 is SEHNR, CDR2 FQNEAQ, per germline (reference sequence). In DNA form, the CDR3 reads TGTGCCAGCAGCTTGGCAGGAGGGAATGAGCAGTTCTTC. Residues: CASSLAGGNEQFF.

By its share, this clonotype is medium-sized. At one of its ends the junction is not consistent with the germline gene, which may arise from a read error. The rearrangement links TRBV28 to TRBJ2-4, with D tentatively TRBD1 or TRBD2 (5 bases each). CDR1 MDHEN and CDR2 SYDVKM come from the germline V gene. The CDR3 sequence is 12 residues long. This CDR3 is CASSSGTRLEGF. The CDR3 region has the DNA TGTGCCAGCAGTTCTGGGACCCGACTCGAGGGGTTC.

This clonotype appeared many times. The chain carries TRBV20-1 and TRBJ2-1; the D call may be TRBD1 or TRBD2 (6 bases each). This CDR3 spans 15 amino acids. Per the germline V gene, CDR1 is DFQATT and CDR2 is SNEGSKA (reference sequence). V was shortened by 1 base and J by 5 bases, with 15 bases between the two germline ends. Here the CDR3 reads CSARAGAPEDNEQFF. The CDR3 nucleotides read TGCAGTGCTAGAGCGGGGGCCCCGGAGGACAATGAGCAGTTCTTC.

This clonotype has a count of ten or more. The chain carries TRBV29-1 and TRBJ2-3; 7 nucleotides match TRBD1. This CDR3 spans 13 amino acids. Trimming removed 3 bases from V and 3 bases from J; junction bases left unmatched: 3. Germline CDR1 reads SQVTM; CDR2 reads ANQGSEA. The CDR3 here is CSVDTGATDTQYF. CDR3 DNA: TGCAGCGTTGACACAGGGGCAACAGATACGCAGTATTTT.

V gene TRBV5-4 combines with J gene TRBJ2-7; D remains ambiguous. The CDR3 totals 17 residues. Per the germline V gene, CDR1 is SGHNT and CDR2 is YYREEE (reference sequence). V was shortened by 0 bases and J by 1 base, with 17 bases between the two germline ends. DNA for the CDR3: TGTGCCAGCAGCTTGGAGCGCGACACTTACAAGTCCTACGAGCAGTACTTC. This gives the protein CASSLERDTYKSYEQYF.

Judged by abundance, this clonotype is medium-sized. The rearrangement joins TRBV5-1 to TRBJ2-2; D is uncertain. This CDR3 contains 14 residues. Germline CDR1 and CDR2: SGHRS and YFSETQ. Trimming removed 4 bases from V and 4 bases from J, with 11 bases in between. The CDR3 DNA reads as TGCGCCAGCAGCGCGACCCCGTTCACCGGGGAGCTGTTTTTT. This translates into CASSATPFTGELFF.

In this sample, this clonotype turned up many times. The chain is built from TRBV20-1 and TRBJ2-3; D call uncertain. The germline gives CDR1 DFQATT, CDR2 SNEGSKA (reference sequence). V lost 0 bases and J lost 6, with 7 bases in between. The CDR3 sequence is 12 residues long. CDR3 nucleotide sequence: TGCAGTGCTAGAGACCCCGGGGATACGCAGTATTTT. This encodes CSARDPGDTQYF.

In the case of this clonotype: This may stem from a read error, because a much larger clone lies one nucleotide away. The chain links TRBV5-1 to TRBJ2-7, with a weak D call TRBD1 (5 bases). This CDR3 is built from 14 residues. The germline CDR1 and CDR2 sequences are SGHRS and YFSETQ. Here the CDR3 DNA reads TGCGCCAGCGGGATAACCGACAGTTCCTACGAGAAGTACTTC. Protein sequence: CASGITDSSYEKYF.

This clonotype was observed many times. The chain recombines TRBV27 with TRBJ2-1; perhaps TRBD1 as D (6 bases). Trimming removed 3 bases at V and 3 bases at J, with 12 bases between. In germline, CDR1 is MNHEY, CDR2 SMNVEV (reference sequence). The CDR3 is made up of 15 amino acids. CDR3 residues: CASSLDRSNYNEQFF. CDR3 coding DNA: TGTGCCAGCAGTTTGGACAGATCTAACTACAATGAGCAGTTCTTC.

The chain employs TRBV20-1 and TRBJ2-1; D possibly matches TRBD1 or TRBD2 (5 bases each). Trimming removed 4 bases from V and 9 bases from J, with 19 bases in between. Germline CDR1 and CDR2: DFQATT and SNEGSKA (reference sequence). The CDR3 has 14 residues. The CDR3 DNA reads as TGCAGTGCTACCCGGGACGCGGGTACTGGTGAGCAGTTCTTC. It encodes CSATRDAGTGEQFF.

This chain uses TRBV20-1 with TRBJ2-3; 9 bases fit TRBD2. J was trimmed by 3 bases and V by 5 bases; bases with no gene match: 15. The CDR3 loop spans 17 amino acids. The V gene's germline CDR1 is DFQATT and CDR2 SNEGSKA (reference sequence). The CDR3 is CSALIPLIAGATDTQYF. The CDR3 region has the DNA TGCAGTGCTTTGATTCCTCTCATAGCGGGGGCAACAGATACGCAGTATTTT.

This clonotype is labeled as medium-sized. The J gene is TRBJ2-5, the V gene TRBV7-6; D gene ambiguous. Between the trimmed V and J ends, which lost 2 bases and 3 bases, there was a span of 10 bases. This CDR3 has 14 residues. CDR1 and CDR2 from the germline V gene are SGHVS and FNYEAQ. CDR3 sequence: CASSLIGQKETQYF. The DNA of the CDR3 is TGTGCCAGCAGCTTAATTGGGCAGAAAGAGACCCAGTACTTC.